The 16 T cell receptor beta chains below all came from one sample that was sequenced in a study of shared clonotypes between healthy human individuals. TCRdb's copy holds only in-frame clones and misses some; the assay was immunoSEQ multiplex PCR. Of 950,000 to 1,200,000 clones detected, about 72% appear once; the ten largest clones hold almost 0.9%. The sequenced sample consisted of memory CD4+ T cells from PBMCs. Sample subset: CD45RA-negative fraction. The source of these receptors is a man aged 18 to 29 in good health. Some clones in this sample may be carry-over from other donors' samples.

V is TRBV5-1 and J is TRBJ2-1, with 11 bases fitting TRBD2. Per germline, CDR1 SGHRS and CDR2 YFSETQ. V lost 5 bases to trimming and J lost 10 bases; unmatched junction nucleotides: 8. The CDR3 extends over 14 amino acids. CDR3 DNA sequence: TGCGCCAGCAGTAGCGGGAGGGAAAGGGGAGAGCAGTTCTTC. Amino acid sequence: CASSSGRERGEQFF.

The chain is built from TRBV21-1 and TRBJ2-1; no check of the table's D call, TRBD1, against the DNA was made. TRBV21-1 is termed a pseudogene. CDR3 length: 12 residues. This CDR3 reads CAIPKGDNEQFF. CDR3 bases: TGTGCCATCCCAAAGGGGGATAATGAGCAGTTCTTC.

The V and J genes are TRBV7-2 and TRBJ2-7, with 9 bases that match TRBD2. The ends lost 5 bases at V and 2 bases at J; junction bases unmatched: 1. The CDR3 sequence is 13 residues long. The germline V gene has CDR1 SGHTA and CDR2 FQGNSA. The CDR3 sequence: CASSPSGTYEQYF. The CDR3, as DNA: TGTGCCAGCAGCCCTAGCGGGACCTACGAGCAGTACTTC.

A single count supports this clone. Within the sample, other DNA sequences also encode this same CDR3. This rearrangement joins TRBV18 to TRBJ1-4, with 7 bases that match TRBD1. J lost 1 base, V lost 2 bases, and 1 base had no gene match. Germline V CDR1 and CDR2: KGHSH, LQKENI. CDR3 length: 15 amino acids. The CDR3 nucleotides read TGTGCCAGCTCACCAGACAGGGTAACTAATGAAAAACTGTTTTTT. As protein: CASSPDRVTNEKLFF.

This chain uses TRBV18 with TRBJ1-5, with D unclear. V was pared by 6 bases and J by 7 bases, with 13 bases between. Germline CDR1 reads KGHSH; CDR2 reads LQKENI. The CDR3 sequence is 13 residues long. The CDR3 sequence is CASSPIEGQPQHF. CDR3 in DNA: TGTGCCAGCTCCCCGATTGAAGGGCAGCCCCAGCATTTT.

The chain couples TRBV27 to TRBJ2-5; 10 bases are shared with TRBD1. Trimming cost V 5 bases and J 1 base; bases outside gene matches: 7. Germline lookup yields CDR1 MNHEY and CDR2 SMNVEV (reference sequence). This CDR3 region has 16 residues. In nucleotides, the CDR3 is TGTGCCAGCAGTCTGGCGACAGGGGGCCTCCAAGAGACCCAGTACTTC. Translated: CASSLATGGLQETQYF.

The CDR3 region is CAYLAAGGVDTQYF. The CDR3, as DNA: TGTGCCTACCTCGCGGCGGGAGGGGTAGATACGCAGTATTTT. This chain links TRBV7-9 with TRBJ2-3; 9 bases align to TRBD2. CDR3 length: 14 residues. The germline V gene encodes CDR1 SEHNR and CDR2 FQNEAQ (reference sequence). Trimming removed 11 bases from V and 5 bases from J; junction bases left unmatched: 11. Full variable domain (remainder filled in from reference TRBV7-9 and TRBJ2-3): DTGVSQNPRHKITKRGQNVTFRCDPISEHNRLYWYRQTLGQGPEFLTYFQNEAQLEKSRLLSDRFSAERPKGSFSTLEIQRTEQGDSAMYLCAYLAAGGVDTQYFGPGTRLTVL.

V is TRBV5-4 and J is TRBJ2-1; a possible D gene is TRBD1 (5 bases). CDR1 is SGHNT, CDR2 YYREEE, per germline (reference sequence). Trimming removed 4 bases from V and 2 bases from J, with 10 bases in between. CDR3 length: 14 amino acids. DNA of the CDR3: TGTGCCAGCAGCCCCGAGACAGCCTACAATGAGCAGTTCTTC. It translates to CASSPETAYNEQFF.

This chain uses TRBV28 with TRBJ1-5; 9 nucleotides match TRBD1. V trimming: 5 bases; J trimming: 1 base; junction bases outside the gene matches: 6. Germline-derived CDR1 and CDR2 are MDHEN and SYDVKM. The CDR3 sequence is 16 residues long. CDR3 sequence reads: CASSPRDRVSNQPQHF. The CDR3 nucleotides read TGTGCCAGCAGTCCCCGGGACAGGGTAAGCAATCAGCCCCAGCATTTT.

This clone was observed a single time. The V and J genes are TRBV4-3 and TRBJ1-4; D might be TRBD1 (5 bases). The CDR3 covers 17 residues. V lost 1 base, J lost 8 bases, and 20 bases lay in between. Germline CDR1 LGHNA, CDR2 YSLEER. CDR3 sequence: CASSQAGGRVGWEKLFF. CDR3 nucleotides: TGCGCCAGCAGCCAAGCTGGGGGACGAGTAGGCTGGGAAAAACTGTTTTTT.

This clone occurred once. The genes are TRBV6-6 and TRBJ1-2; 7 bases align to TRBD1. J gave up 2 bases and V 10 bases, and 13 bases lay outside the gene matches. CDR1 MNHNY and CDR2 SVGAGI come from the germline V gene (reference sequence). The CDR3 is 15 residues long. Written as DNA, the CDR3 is TGTGCCACCGTACGACAGGGAGAGGCAAACTATGGCTACACCTTC. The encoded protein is CATVRQGEANYGYTF.

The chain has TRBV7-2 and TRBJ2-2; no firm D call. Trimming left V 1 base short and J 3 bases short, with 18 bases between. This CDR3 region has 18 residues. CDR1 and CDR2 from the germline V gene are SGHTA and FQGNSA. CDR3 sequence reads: CASSLDRRAAEDTGELFF. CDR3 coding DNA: TGTGCCAGCAGCTTAGATAGGAGAGCCGCTGAGGACACCGGGGAGCTGTTTTTT.

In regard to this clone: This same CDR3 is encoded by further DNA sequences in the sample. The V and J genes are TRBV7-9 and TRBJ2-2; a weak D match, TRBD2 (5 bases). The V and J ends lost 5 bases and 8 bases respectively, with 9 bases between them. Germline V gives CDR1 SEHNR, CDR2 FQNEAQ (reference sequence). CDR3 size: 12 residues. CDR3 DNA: TGTGCCAGCAGCCTTAGCGAGGGGGAGCTGTTTTTT. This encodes CASSLSEGELFF.

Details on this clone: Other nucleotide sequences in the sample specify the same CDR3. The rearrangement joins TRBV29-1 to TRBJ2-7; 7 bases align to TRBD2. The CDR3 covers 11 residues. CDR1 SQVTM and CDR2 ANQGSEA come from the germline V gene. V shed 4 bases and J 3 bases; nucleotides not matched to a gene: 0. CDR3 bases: TGCAGCGTTGGGGAGGGCTACGAGCAGTACTTC. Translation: CSVGEGYEQYF.

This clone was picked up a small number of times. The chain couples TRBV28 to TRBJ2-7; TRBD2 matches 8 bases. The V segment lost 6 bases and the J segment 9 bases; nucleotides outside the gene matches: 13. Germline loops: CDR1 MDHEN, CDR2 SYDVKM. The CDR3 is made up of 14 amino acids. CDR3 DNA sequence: TGTGCCAGCAGCCCCCGTATCGGGGGGGAGGTGCAGTACTTC. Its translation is CASSPRIGGEVQYF.

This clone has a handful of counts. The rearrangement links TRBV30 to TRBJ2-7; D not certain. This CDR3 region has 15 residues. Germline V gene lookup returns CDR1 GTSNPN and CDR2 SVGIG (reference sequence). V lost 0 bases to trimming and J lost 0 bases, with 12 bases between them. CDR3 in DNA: TGTGCCTGGAGTGTACGACGGGTTAGCTCCTACGAGCAGTACTTC. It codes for CAWSVRRVSSYEQYF.